Shown below are 10 T cell receptor beta chains from a single sample sequenced in a study of cytomegalovirus exposure and HLA in healthy donors. PCR was performed using 60 Vbeta and 13 Jbeta primers. Here immunoSEQ multiplex PCR was the method, and the copy in TCRdb shows in-frame clones only, minus some. The sample lists fewer than 150,000 clones; around 76% were seen once. Sequencing used PBMCs. These receptors came from a man aged 50-59 years in good health and CMV-seropositive.

This rearrangement joins TRBV7-2 to TRBJ2-2; D is perhaps TRBD2 (6 bases). V was pared by 2 bases and J by 4 bases, with 14 bases between. Looked up from germline, CDR1 is SGHTA and CDR2 is FQGNSA. The CDR3 totals 16 residues. CDR3 sequence reads: CASSLWAGRGTGELFF. In nucleotides, the CDR3 is TGTGCCAGCAGCTTATGGGCAGGGCGGGGCACCGGGGAGCTGTTTTTT. Based on the CDR3 plus reference TRBV7-2 and TRBJ2-2, the full variable domain is GAGVSQSPSNKVTEKGKDVELRCDPISGHTALYWYRQSLGQGLEFLIYFQGNSAPDKSGLPSDRFSAERTGGSVSTLTIQRTQQEDSAVYLCASSLWAGRGTGELFFGEGSRLTVL.

The rearrangement links TRBV7-2 to TRBJ1-1; D is perhaps TRBD1 (6 bases). V was trimmed by 6 bases and J by 3 bases, leaving 14 bases between them. The length of the CDR3 is 14 residues. Per germline, CDR1 SGHTA and CDR2 FQGNSA. CDR3 in DNA: TGTGCCAGCAGTTTTCTACAGGGCGACACTGAAGCTTTCTTT. Its translation is CASSFLQGDTEAFF. The full variable domain, in which reference TRBV7-2 and TRBJ1-1 provide the parts outside the CDR3, is GAGVSQSPSNKVTEKGKDVELRCDPISGHTALYWYRQSLGQGLEFLIYFQGNSAPDKSGLPSDRFSAERTGGSVSTLTIQRTQQEDSAVYLCASSFLQGDTEAFFGQGTRLTVV.

This sequence joins TRBV10-3 and TRBJ1-6; 7 bases agree with TRBD1. This CDR3 is built from 17 residues. With 3 bases clipped from V and 7 bases from J, the junction kept 12 bases outside the gene matches. CDR1 and CDR2 from the germline V gene are ENHRY and SYGVKD. The CDR3: CAISEGGGSPSNSPLHF. The CDR3 nucleotides read TGTGCCATCAGTGAAGGGGGCGGCTCACCGAGCAATTCACCCCTCCACTTT.

The chain has TRBV27 and TRBJ2-1; TRBD2 might be the D (5 bases). CDR1 is MNHEY, CDR2 SMNVEV, per germline (reference sequence). The CDR3 is made up of 13 amino acids. V dropped 7 bases and J dropped 3 bases, with 10 bases sitting between them. In DNA, the CDR3 is TGTGCCAGCATGAACGGGAACTACAATGAGCAGTTCTTC. Translated, it gives CASMNGNYNEQFF.

V is TRBV11-3 and J is TRBJ2-3; the match to TRBD2 covers 10 bases. The CDR3 is made up of 16 amino acids. Germline V gives CDR1 SGHNT, CDR2 YENEEA. J gave up 3 bases and V 5 bases, and 8 bases lay outside the gene matches. The CDR3 sequence: CASSTWVAGGTDTQYF. For the CDR3, the DNA is TGTGCCAGCAGCACCTGGGTAGCGGGGGGAACAGATACGCAGTATTTT.

The rearrangement uses TRBV2 and TRBJ1-4, with a weak D call TRBD1 (6 bases). V lost 6 bases and J lost 16, with 18 bases in between. Germline lookup yields CDR1 SNHLY and CDR2 FYNNEI. The CDR3 runs to 12 residues. In DNA, the CDR3 is TGTGCCAGCAGGGGGACAAGACCTCTTAAGTTTTTT. Its protein is CASRGTRPLKFF.

The rearrangement uses TRBV19 and TRBJ1-1, with a weak D call TRBD1 (5 bases). Trimming took off 5 bases at V and 6 bases at J, with 16 bases between the two ends. In germline, CDR1 is LNHDA, CDR2 SQIVND (reference sequence). This CDR3 is built from 14 residues. The CDR3 spells CASSAGGGLAEAFF. DNA for the CDR3: TGTGCCAGTAGTGCGGGTGGGGGACTGGCTGAAGCTTTCTTT.

The gene calls are TRBV4-1 and TRBJ2-1; the match to TRBD2 covers 8 bases. There are 16 residues in the CDR3. V shed 3 bases, J shed 3 bases, and the junction held 7 bases outside the gene matches. The germline V gene encodes CDR1 MGHRA and CDR2 YSYEKL. CDR3 nucleotide sequence: TGCGCCAGCAGCCAGGAAACTAGCGGCCTCTACAATGAGCAGTTCTTC. Translation gives CASSQETSGLYNEQFF.

The chain has TRBV29-1 and TRBJ1-1, with D uncertain. The CDR3 extends over 14 amino acids. The germline V gene has CDR1 SQVTM and CDR2 ANQGSEA. The ends were cut back, 4 bases at V and 0 bases at J, with 12 bases in the middle. The CDR3 protein is CSVVQDFMNTEAFF. CDR3 sequence (DNA): TGCAGCGTTGTCCAGGACTTCATGAACACTGAAGCTTTCTTT.

V is TRBV18 and J is TRBJ1-2; D perhaps matches TRBD1 (5 bases). Trimming took 3 bases from V and 6 from J, leaving 14 bases between them. CDR1 and CDR2 from the germline V gene are KGHSH and LQKENI. This CDR3 region has 14 residues. In DNA, the CDR3 is TGTGCCAGCTCACCGGGAGGACACCCAGATGGCTACACCTTC. Translated, it gives CASSPGGHPDGYTF. Full variable domain (outside the CDR3, taken from reference TRBV18 and TRBJ1-2): NAGVMQNPRHLVRRRGQEARLRCSPMKGHSHVYWYRQLPEEGLKFMVYLQKENIIDESGMPKERFSAEFPKEGPSILRIQQVVRGDSAAYFCASSPGGHPDGYTFGSGTRLTVV.